Below are 14 T cell receptor beta chains sequenced from a single sample in a study of blood T cells in healthy people across ages. Sample-barcoded 5' priming and a J-beta primer mix drove a second PCR of about 7 to 12 cycles. TCRdb independently ran MiXCR on the 5' RACE reads; one entry per CDR3 protein. The data contain some 700,000 distinct CDR3 sequences, about 20% of them singletons. The specimen was blood. All receptors derive from a man in his 70s in good health.

V gene TRBV27 combines with J gene TRBJ2-1; maybe TRBD2 (6 bases). Between the trimmed V and J ends, which lost 5 bases and 6 bases, there was a span of 11 bases. This CDR3 region has 13 residues. Germline-derived CDR1 and CDR2 are MNHEY and SMNVEV (reference sequence). CDR3 nucleotides: TGTGCCAGCAGTGCCGCTAGCGCCAATGAGCAGTTCTTC. As protein: CASSAASANEQFF.

The chain combines TRBV5-1 with TRBJ1-1; TRBD1 aligns across 8 bases. CDR1 and CDR2 from the germline V gene are SGHRS and YFSETQ. V lost 4 bases and J lost 6; bases outside the gene matches: 8. The CDR3 is made up of 14 amino acids. CDR3 in amino acids: CASSPGQGSSEAFF. The CDR3 DNA reads TGCGCCAGCAGCCCCGGACAGGGTTCTTCTGAAGCTTTCTTT.

This clonotype was seen a few times. The genes are TRBV7-7 and TRBJ2-1; 8 positions match TRBD1. Germline CDR1 SSHAT, CDR2 FNYEAQ (reference sequence). There are 15 residues in the CDR3. Germline trimming cut 4 bases from V and 8 bases from J; bases unmatched to any gene: 10. CDR3 residues: CASSSTDREIDEQFF. For the CDR3, the DNA is TGTGCCAGCAGCTCCACGGACAGGGAAATAGATGAGCAGTTCTTC.

Concerning this clonotype itself: Sequence at one end of the junction differs from germline and may be a read error. This rearrangement joins TRBV28 to TRBJ2-5; D might be TRBD2 (6 bases). Germline V CDR1 and CDR2: MDHEN, SYDVKM. The CDR3 is 12 residues long. CDR3: CASSRTRTNRFF. CDR3 in DNA: TGTGCCAGCAGCCGAACTCGGACTAATCGGTTCTTC. Using reference TRBV28 and TRBJ2-5 for the parts outside the CDR3, the full variable domain is DVKVTQSSRYLVKRTGEKVFLECVQDMDHENMFWYRQDPGLGLRLIYFSYDVKMKEKGDIPEGYSVSREKKERFSLILESASTNQTSMYLCASSRTRTNRFFGPGTRLLVL.

J is TRBJ2-2 and V is TRBV24-1; D ambiguous. The CDR3 spans 13 residues. Germline values: CDR1 KGHDR, CDR2 SFDVKD. V was shortened by 10 bases and J by 4 bases, with 12 bases between the two germline ends. CDR3 DNA: TGTGCCACTAGTACGCCGCTCACCGGGGAGCTGTTTTTT. This codes for CATSTPLTGELFF.

The chain employs TRBV28 and TRBJ2-7, with D unresolved. Matching the DNA end better, TRBJ2-1 makes the J call doubtful. Germline V gene data show CDR1 as MDHEN and CDR2 as SYDVKM. The CDR3 is 12 amino acids. The chain's CDR3 is CASEGLVNEQFF. The CDR3 coding sequence is TGTGCCAGCGAAGGTTTGGTTAATGAGCAGTTCTTC.

The rearrangement uses TRBV10-3 and TRBJ2-2; D uncertain. V lost 2 bases, J lost 1 base, and 8 bases lay in between. CDR3 length equals 15 residues. The germline V gene encodes CDR1 ENHRY and CDR2 SYGVKD. The CDR3, as DNA: TGTGCCATCAGTGAGAACGGCGGGAACACCGGGGAGCTGTTTTTT. Protein: CAISENGGNTGELFF.

The rearrangement uses TRBV3-1 and TRBJ2-3, with TRBD2 matching over 7 bases. Germline lookup yields CDR1 LGHDT and CDR2 YNNKEL (reference sequence). The junction had 3 bases not matched to a gene; V was cut back by 2 bases and J by 1 base. This CDR3 region has 15 residues. Here the CDR3 DNA reads TGTGCCAGCAGCCAAACGGCGGGGGGCACAGATACGCAGTATTTT. Translating gives CASSQTAGGTDTQYF.

This clonotype has only a few counts. The gene calls are TRBV29-1 and TRBJ1-4, with 10 positions matching TRBD1. CDR1 is SQVTM and CDR2 is ANQGSEA in the germline V gene. Trimming removed 7 bases from V and 8 bases from J; junction bases left unmatched: 7. The CDR3 has 13 amino acids. The DNA for the CDR3 is TGCAGCGGTACCGACAGGGGGCGGGAAAAACTGTTTTTT. Protein: CSGTDRGREKLFF.

This clonotype was seen a few times. The rearrangement joins TRBV6-5 to TRBJ1-2, with unresolved D. The ends were cut back, 6 bases at V and 7 bases at J, with 18 bases in the middle. CDR3 length: 14 residues. Germline CDR1 reads MNHEY; CDR2 reads SVGAGI. CDR3 DNA sequence: TGTGCCAGCAGGGAAGCCAGCCCCCTTTCTGGCTACACCTTC. Protein: CASREASPLSGYTF.

This clonotype came up a few times. The rearrangement uses TRBV7-9 and TRBJ1-1; D gene unclear. The CDR3 is made up of 14 amino acids. The V gene lost 5 bases and the J gene lost 4 bases, with 14 bases spanning the gap. Per germline, CDR1 SEHNR and CDR2 FQNEAQ (reference sequence). The CDR3 loop is CASSAPAGFTEAFF. CDR3 DNA sequence: TGTGCCAGCAGCGCCCCCGCAGGCTTCACTGAAGCTTTCTTT. Filled out from reference TRBV7-9 and TRBJ1-1, the complete variable domain reads DTGVSQNPRHKITKRGQNVTFRCDPISEHNRLYWYRQTLGQGPEFLTYFQNEAQLEKSRLLSDRFSAERPKGSFSTLEIQRTEQGDSAMYLCASSAPAGFTEAFFGQGTRLTVV.

This clonotype was seen only a few times. The chain joins TRBV20-1 to TRBJ2-5; the match to TRBD2 covers 9 bases. The V and J ends lost 6 bases and 5 bases, in that order; junction bases with no gene match: 16. The CDR3 spans 16 residues. The germline CDR1 and CDR2 sequences are DFQATT and SNEGSKA (reference sequence). CDR3 DNA: TGCAGTGCCCCAACCTTTAGCGGGGGCCCGGGGGAGACCCAGTACTTC. Translating gives CSAPTFSGGPGETQYF.

This clonotype was counted many times. The V call is TRBV7-2, the J call TRBJ1-4; tentatively, D is TRBD1 (6 bases). Germline V CDR1 and CDR2: SGHTA, FQGNSA. V lost 3 bases and J 5 bases, leaving 10 bases between the germline ends. The CDR3 is made up of 14 amino acids. CDR3 region: CASSFNRVNEKLFF. For the CDR3, the DNA is TGTGCCAGCAGCTTCAACAGGGTAAATGAAAAACTGTTTTTT.

The J gene is TRBJ2-1, the V gene TRBV7-9, with 10 bases fitting TRBD2. Germline CDR1 SEHNR, CDR2 FQNEAQ (reference sequence). This CDR3 contains 16 residues. Trimming cost V 6 bases and J 8 bases; bases outside gene matches: 13. This CDR3 reads CASRGPGSGRFHEQFF. The CDR3 DNA sequence: TGTGCCAGCAGGGGACCGGGTAGCGGGAGGTTCCATGAGCAGTTCTTC. The full variable domain, in which reference TRBV7-9 and TRBJ2-1 provide the parts outside the CDR3, is DTGVSQNPRHKITKRGQNVTFRCDPISEHNRLYWYRQTLGQGPEFLTYFQNEAQLEKSRLLSDRFSAERPKGSFSTLEIQRTEQGDSAMYLCASRGPGSGRFHEQFFGPGTRLTVL.